The present entry profiles one T cell receptor beta chain with its context. What it binds is not known. TCRdb's copy holds only in-frame clones and misses some; the assay was immunoSEQ multiplex PCR. The sample comprises roughly 25,000 clones, approximately 88% of which are singletons, and roughly 9% rests with the top ten. This entry comes from a study of OX40 agonist ivuxolimab in advanced cancers. About the study: Clinicians treated patients with ivuxolimab, an agonistic anti-OX40 (CD134) antibody.

CDR1 MDHEN and CDR2 SYDVKM come from the germline V gene. The CDR3 has 16 residues. The V end was cut by 5 bases, the J end by 0 bases, with 11 bases between. Points from the study as a whole: The work left the antigen specificity of expanded peripheral T cells undetermined.

This specimen consisted of CD4+ or CD8+ T cells sorted from blood, obtained in a trial of the OX40 agonist ivuxolimab. The sequence was obtained from an adult with an advanced solid tumor such as melanoma, head and neck, liver or kidney cancer. V and J are TRBV28 and TRBJ2-6, with D hard to call. The CDR3 sequence is CASSLYQTSGANVLTF. The CDR3 coding sequence is TGTGCCAGCAGTCTGTACCAGACCTCTGGGGCCAACGTCCTGACTTTC.